This TCR gamma chain was recovered during a study of Vδ1+ human thymocytes. Whole-study findings and limits: Thymic delta-chain repertoires held roughly 19% Vdelta2 sequences and few Vdelta3, despite high sort purity. In the thymus, TRG and TRD repertoires looked highly polyclonal with Gaussian CDR3 lengths.

The sorted cells were CD3+ Vdelta1+ Vdelta2- thymocytes from alphabeta-depleted thymus. Purity of the sorted Vdelta1+ thymocytes ranged from roughly 97% to 99.6%. RNA was extracted from the cells and then reverse transcribed. Multiplex PCR used pooled V-gene forward primers and a constant-region reverse primer to amplify CDR3s. TCRdb re-processed the multiplex PCR reads via CATT. The profile shows 30,000 to 45,000 gamma-chain clones, just over 20% of them singletons. Remarks on this clone: Antigen unknown.

Trimming at V came to 0 bases and at J to 3 bases, leaving 11 bases not matched to a gene. In germline, CDR1 is GITISATS, CDR2 ISYDGTV (reference sequence). This CDR3 spans 16 amino acids. The sequence derives from a girl under three years old who had congenital heart surgery. The genes are TRGV9 and TRGJ1 or TRGJ2. Sequencing input: Vdelta1+ gamma-delta thymocytes from the thymus. Subset given: FACS-sorted CD3+ TCRalphabeta- TCRVdelta1+ TCRVdelta2- thymocytes. CDR3 sequence reads: CALWEVRGWVYYKKLF. Here the CDR3 DNA reads TGTGCCTTGTGGGAGGTGCGGGGCTGGGTTTATTATAAGAAACTCTTT.